This TCR beta chain came from a study of siplizumab effects on memory and regulatory T cells. TCRdb's table, derived via immunoSEQ multiplex PCR, lists solely in-frame clones and lacks some. The sample carries 110,000 or so clones, roughly nine tenths recorded once. Material: Tregs sorted from blood. This clonotype was obtained from a human donor in good health.

In DNA form, the CDR3 reads TGCGCCAGCAGCTTCACGGGGGCCTCTGGAAACACCATATATTTT. Amino acids: CASSFTGASGNTIYF. V is TRBV5-1 and J is TRBJ1-3, with a possible D match to TRBD1 (6 bases). CDR3 length: 15 amino acids. The germline V gene encodes CDR1 SGHRS and CDR2 YFSETQ. The germline V and J ends were trimmed by 2 bases and 0 bases, with 9 bases remaining between them.